Following are 17 T cell receptor beta chains from one sample sequenced in a study of Ad26.COV2.S vaccination and SARS-CoV-2 variants. Described treatment: roughly 20 received Ad26.COV2.S at low or high dose, single or two shots; about five received placebo; per-sample allocation not given. Samples were taken on day 63 after the first vaccine or placebo injection. Measured with immunoSEQ multiplex PCR; TCRdb has only the in-frame clones, and not every one. Here the sample spans 350,000 to 500,000 clones, approximately 90% being singletons. Sequenced material: peripheral blood, taken in a trial of Ad26.COV2.S vaccine versus placebo. All receptors come from a person aged 18-65 years who received the Ad26.COV2.S COVID-19 vaccine or a placebo.

This clone appeared once. This chain connects TRBV2 to TRBJ1-6; TRBD1 matches 9 bases. V lost 7 bases, J lost 14 bases, and 12 bases stayed unmatched. There are 14 residues in the CDR3. Germline V gene lookup returns CDR1 SNHLY and CDR2 FYNNEI. CDR3 amino acids: CASISGTGSMTLHF. The CDR3 DNA reads TGTGCCAGCATCTCCGGGACAGGGAGTATGACCCTCCACTTT.

The chain has TRBV7-6 and TRBJ2-1; D is perhaps TRBD1 (5 bases). Germline V CDR1 and CDR2: SGHVS, FNYEAQ. The CDR3 sequence is 12 residues long. Trimming took off 5 bases at V and 9 bases at J, with 11 bases between the two ends. CDR3 DNA sequence: TGTGCCAGCAGCCCCGGAAGGGGTGAGCAGTTCTTC. Its protein is CASSPGRGEQFF.

The chain couples TRBV7-2 to TRBJ2-7; 8 bases are shared with TRBD1. The CDR3 extends over 16 amino acids. The germline CDR1 and CDR2 sequences are SGHTA and FQGNSA. Trimming removed 4 bases from V and 0 bases from J; junction bases left unmatched: 8. This CDR3 is CASSSPDRAHSYEQYF. The DNA of the CDR3 is TGTGCCAGCAGCTCCCCGGACAGGGCCCACTCCTACGAGCAGTACTTC. The variable domain in full, with the rest retrieved from reference TRBV7-2 and TRBJ2-7, is GAGVSQSPSNKVTEKGKDVELRCDPISGHTALYWYRQSLGQGLEFLIYFQGNSAPDKSGLPSDRFSAERTGGSVSTLTIQRTQQEDSAVYLCASSSPDRAHSYEQYFGPGTRLTVT.

The V call is TRBV5-4, the J call TRBJ1-6; no reliable D call. This CDR3 is 13 amino acids long. CDR1 and CDR2 from the germline V gene are SGHNT and YYREEE (reference sequence). Trimming cost V 4 bases and J 5 bases, with 7 bases left between them. The chain's CDR3 is CASSIDNNSPLHF. The CDR3 bases are TGTGCCAGCAGCATCGACAATAATTCACCCCTCCACTTT.

V and J are TRBV12-5 and TRBJ2-2; D remains unclear. Germline CDR1 and CDR2: LGHNT and FRNRAP. Trimming took off 2 bases at V and 8 bases at J, with 12 bases between the two ends. The CDR3 extends over 14 amino acids. CDR3 coding DNA: TGTGCTAGTGGTTTGCCCACTTCGGCGGGGGAGCTGTTTTTT. It translates to CASGLPTSAGELFF.

The V and J genes are TRBV4-1 and TRBJ1-5, with a tentative D call TRBD1 (6 bases). CDR3 length equals 18 residues. Germline V CDR1 and CDR2: MGHRA, YSYEKL. V was cut by 3 bases and J by 9 bases, with 27 bases left in between. DNA of the CDR3: TGCGCCAGCAGCCACCTAATCAAACCACGGGGGGCACCACCGCCCCAGCATTTT. Protein product: CASSHLIKPRGAPPPQHF.

This sequence joins TRBV6-5 and TRBJ2-2; TRBD2 matches 7 bases. Germline V gene lookup returns CDR1 MNHEY and CDR2 SVGAGI. Trimming took 2 bases from V and 2 from J; bases not matched to a gene: 5. The CDR3 consists of 16 residues. CDR3 DNA: TGTGCCAGCAGTTACGGGGACTACGTTAACACCGGGGAGCTGTTTTTT. This translates into CASSYGDYVNTGELFF.

This chain links TRBV10-3 with TRBJ1-2; 9 bases are shared with TRBD1. After removal of 3 bases from V and 4 bases from J, the junction contained 6 bases not matched to a gene. The CDR3 is made up of 15 amino acids. The V gene's germline CDR1 is ENHRY and CDR2 SYGVKD. The CDR3 protein is CAISDIGTGLYGYTF. The CDR3 nucleotides read TGTGCCATCAGTGATATTGGGACAGGGCTCTATGGCTACACCTTC.

The rearrangement uses TRBV30 and TRBJ1-5; D is unresolved. CDR1 is GTSNPN, CDR2 SVGIG, per germline (reference sequence). V dropped 0 bases and J dropped 3 bases, with 12 bases sitting between them. CDR3 length equals 15 residues. CDR3 coding DNA: TGTGCCTGGAGTGTAATGGGAAGGCTCAATCAGCCCCAGCATTTT. Its protein is CAWSVMGRLNQPQHF.

The chain has TRBV30 and TRBJ1-2; no definite D call. The CDR3 consists of 15 residues. CDR1 and CDR2 (germline): GTSNPN, SVGIG (reference sequence). V dropped 0 bases and J dropped 3 bases, with 14 bases sitting between them. The CDR3 DNA reads as TGTGCCTGGAGTGTAGTCGGTCAGACCTACTATGGCTACACCTTC. This gives the protein CAWSVVGQTYYGYTF.

CDR3 residues: CASSQDSAGGYEQYF. The CDR3 DNA reads as TGCGCCAGCAGCCAAGACTCAGCGGGAGGGTACGAGCAGTACTTC. This chain joins TRBV4-3 and TRBJ2-7, with 10 positions matching TRBD2. Germline values: CDR1 LGHNA, CDR2 YSLEER. After removal of 0 bases from V and 4 bases from J, the junction contained 3 bases not matched to a gene. There are 15 residues in the CDR3.

The chain is built from TRBV24-1 and TRBJ2-7, with D possibly being TRBD1 (6 bases). V dropped 7 bases and J dropped 1 base, with 10 bases sitting between them. This CDR3 comprises 13 residues. Germline CDR1 KGHDR, CDR2 SFDVKD. DNA of the CDR3: TGTGCCACCAGACAACAGGGATCCTACGAGCAGTACTTC. Its protein is CATRQQGSYEQYF.

The V call is TRBV6-2 or TRBV6-3, the J call TRBJ2-1; the match to TRBD2 covers 9 bases. The CDR3 is made up of 14 amino acids. J lost 6 bases, V lost 0 bases, and 0 bases had no gene match. CDR1 is MNHEY and CDR2 is SVGEGT in the germline V gene. CDR3 sequence: CASSYSSGGNEQFF. In DNA form, the CDR3 reads TGTGCCAGCAGTTACTCTAGCGGGGGCAATGAGCAGTTCTTC.

The rearrangement joins TRBV27 to TRBJ2-7; 9 bases align to TRBD2. Per the germline V gene, CDR1 is MNHEY and CDR2 is SMNVEV (reference sequence). V shed 4 bases and J 6 bases; nucleotides not matched to a gene: 7. This CDR3 is built from 14 residues. In nucleotides, the CDR3 is TGTGCCAGCAGTTCCCTAGCGGGACCAACCGAGCAGTACTTC. Translating gives CASSSLAGPTEQYF.

The gene calls are TRBV9 and TRBJ2-1; possible D gene TRBD2, 6 bases. Germline assignment: CDR1 SGDLS and CDR2 YYNGEE. The germline V and J ends were trimmed by 3 bases and 7 bases, with 8 bases remaining between them. This CDR3 has 12 amino acids. In nucleotides, the CDR3 is TGTGCCAGCAGCGGGGACTTTAATGAGCAGTTCTTC. Its translation is CASSGDFNEQFF.

The genes are TRBV30 and TRBJ2-1; 13 positions match TRBD2. Germline V gene lookup returns CDR1 GTSNPN and CDR2 SVGIG (reference sequence). J was trimmed by 7 bases and V by 2 bases; bases with no gene match: 5. This CDR3 is built from 15 residues. The CDR3 sequence is CAWSWTSGSWNEQFF. DNA of the CDR3: TGTGCCTGGAGTTGGACTAGCGGGAGTTGGAATGAGCAGTTCTTC.

This sequence joins TRBV7-2 and TRBJ2-5, with no clear D. From germline, CDR1 is SGHTA and CDR2 FQGNSA. The CDR3 extends over 13 amino acids. V was shortened by 8 bases and J by 5 bases, with 15 bases between the two germline ends. DNA of the CDR3: TGTGCCAGCCGCTCTCCGCAACTGGAGACCCAGTACTTC. Amino acids: CASRSPQLETQYF.